This T cell receptor beta chain came from a study of control samples from healthy donors and cancer patients. Germline V gene data show CDR1 as MNHNS and CDR2 as SASEGT. The length of the CDR3 is 17 residues. J lost 8 bases, V lost 4 bases, and 16 bases had no gene match. TCRdb's table, derived via immunoSEQ multiplex PCR, lists solely in-frame clones and lacks some. The sample lists tens of thousands of clones; roughly nine tenths were seen once. Sequencing used PBMCs. This clonotype was sampled from a woman aged 50 to 65 with colorectal cancer. The genes are TRBV6-1 and TRBJ1-5, with 8 nucleotides matching TRBD1. The CDR3 DNA reads TGTGCCAGCAGTGCCCGACAGGGGCCCTTGGAGAATAAGCCCCAGCATTTT. Protein product: CASSARQGPLENKPQHF.